Listed below are T cell receptor beta chains from one sample, sequenced in a study of spatial heterogeneity in lung cancer. TCRdb used MiXCR to reprocess the 5' RACE reads, holding one entry per CDR3 protein. The sample carries almost 75,000 distinct CDR3 sequences, 13% recorded once. This specimen consisted of PBMCs, obtained at surgery. The receptors originated from a male donor with early-stage non-small cell lung cancer. Each CDR3 is given without its conserved first and last residue.

>16|TRBJ2-5|TRBV7-9
ASSLGGIAGLYQETQY
>12|TRBJ2-1|TRBV5-4
ASSAREGEVEQF
>12|TRBJ1-6|TRBV7-2
ASSSVALSSPLH
>10|TRBJ2-4|TRBV30
AWSQTRDIQY
>12|TRBJ2-7|TRBV7-9
ASSSPLAGMEQY
>12|TRBJ2-7|TRBV20-1
SAVGQDPAYEQY
>13|TRBJ2-3|TRBV5-1
ASSLLAGKTDTQY
>12|TRBJ1-1|TRBV5-5
ASSQTLRDTEAF
>13|TRBJ2-3|TRBV4-3
ASSQDIEVADTQY
>13|TRBJ2-3|TRBV20-1
SASYLVGVTDTQY
>13|TRBJ2-7|TRBV6-6
ASSPRAGDTYEQY
>12|TRBJ1-5|TRBV15
ATSTAGGRQPQH
>11|TRBJ1-1|TRBV19
ASSIGVNTEAF
>14|TRBJ2-7|TRBV11-2
ASSLDEDRGDYEQY
>10|TRBJ2-5|TRBV2
ASIDWGETQY
>13|TRBJ2-7|TRBV19
ASTPRTGGINEQY
>11|TRBJ1-2|TRBV7-2
ASRLNRGTGYT
>14|TRBJ2-5|TRBV7-9
ASSSGSNGSPETQY
>13|TRBJ2-4|TRBV6-6
ASSGTSGRGNIQY
>14|TRBJ2-3|TRBV7-9
ASSSYLDRRTDTQY
>13|TRBJ1-2|TRBV19
ASTTGQLNNYGYT
>13|TRBJ2-3|TRBV19
ASSIPGQGTDTQY
>11|TRBJ2-7|TRBV5-1
ASSLAGINEQY
>14|TRBJ2-1|TRBV12-3/TRBV12-4
ASSFSLAGGHNEQF
>12|TRBJ1-1|TRBV11-2
ASSYLQGYTEAF
>13|TRBJ2-6|TRBV5-4
ASSTSTAGANVLT
>12|TRBJ1-5|TRBV12-3/TRBV12-4
ASSPGIENRPQH